The clone carrying this T cell receptor beta chain was detected only once. The data belong to a study of control samples from healthy donors and cancer patients. The protocol was immunoSEQ multiplex PCR, while the TCRdb copy is restricted to in-frame clones and leaves out a portion. Found here are around 120,000 clones, about 95% of them singletons; the top ten hold 3.6%. Germline V lookup: CDR1 PRHDT, CDR2 FYEKMQ (reference sequence). This CDR3 region has 13 residues. V gave up 0 bases and J gave up 8 bases, with 7 bases separating them. The TCR sequence derives from a man aged 30 to 39 in good health. V is TRBV13 and J is TRBJ1-4; D unresolved. What was sequenced was blood. This chain's CDR3 is CASSLGGGEKLFF. The DNA of the CDR3 is TGTGCCAGCAGCTTAGGAGGCGGAGAAAAACTGTTTTTT.